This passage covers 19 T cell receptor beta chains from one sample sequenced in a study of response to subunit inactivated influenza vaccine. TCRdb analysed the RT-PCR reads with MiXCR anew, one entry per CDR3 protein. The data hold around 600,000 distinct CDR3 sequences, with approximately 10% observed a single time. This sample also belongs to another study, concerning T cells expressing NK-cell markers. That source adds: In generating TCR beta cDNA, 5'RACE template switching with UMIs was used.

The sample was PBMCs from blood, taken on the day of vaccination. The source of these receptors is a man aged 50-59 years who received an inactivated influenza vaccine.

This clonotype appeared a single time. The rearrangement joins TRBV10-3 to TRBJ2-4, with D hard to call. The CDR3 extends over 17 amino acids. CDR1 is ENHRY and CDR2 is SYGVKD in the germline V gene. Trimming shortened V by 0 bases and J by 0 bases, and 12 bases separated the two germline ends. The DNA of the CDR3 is TGTGCCATCAGTGAGTCGCCGACGGCTCTAGCCAAAAACATTCAGTACTTC. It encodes CAISESPTALAKNIQYF.

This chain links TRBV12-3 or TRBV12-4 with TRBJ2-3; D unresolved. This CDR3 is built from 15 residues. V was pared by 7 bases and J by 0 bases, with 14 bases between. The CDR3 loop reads CASINRRSSTDTQYF. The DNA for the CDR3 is TGTGCCAGCATCAACCGGCGATCTAGCACAGATACGCAGTATTTT.

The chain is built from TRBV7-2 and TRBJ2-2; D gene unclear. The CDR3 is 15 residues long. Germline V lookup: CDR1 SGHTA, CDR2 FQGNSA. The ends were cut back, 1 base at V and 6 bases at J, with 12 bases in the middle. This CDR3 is CASSLVVRVPGELFF. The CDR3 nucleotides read TGTGCCAGCAGCTTAGTCGTCAGAGTCCCCGGGGAGCTGTTTTTT.

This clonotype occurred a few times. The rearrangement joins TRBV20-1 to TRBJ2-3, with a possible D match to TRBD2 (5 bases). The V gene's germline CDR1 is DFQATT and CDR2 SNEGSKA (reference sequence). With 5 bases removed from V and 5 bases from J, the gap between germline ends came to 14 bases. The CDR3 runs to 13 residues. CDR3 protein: CSAELGTGDTQYF. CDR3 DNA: TGCAGTGCTGAACTAGGCACGGGAGATACGCAGTATTTT.

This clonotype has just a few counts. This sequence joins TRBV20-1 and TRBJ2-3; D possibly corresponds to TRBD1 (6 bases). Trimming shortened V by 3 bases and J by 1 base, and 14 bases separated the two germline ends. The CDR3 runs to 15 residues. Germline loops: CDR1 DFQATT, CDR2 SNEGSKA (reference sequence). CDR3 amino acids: CSARQQGGGTDTQYF. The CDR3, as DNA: TGCAGTGCTAGGCAACAGGGTGGGGGCACAGATACGCAGTATTTT.

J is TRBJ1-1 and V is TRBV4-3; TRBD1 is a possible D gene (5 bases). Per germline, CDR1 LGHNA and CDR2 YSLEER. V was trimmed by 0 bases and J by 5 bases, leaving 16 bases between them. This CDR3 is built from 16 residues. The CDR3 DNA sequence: TGCGCCAGCAGCCAAGATCAGGCCAGGGTAGGAACTGAAGCTTTCTTT. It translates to CASSQDQARVGTEAFF.

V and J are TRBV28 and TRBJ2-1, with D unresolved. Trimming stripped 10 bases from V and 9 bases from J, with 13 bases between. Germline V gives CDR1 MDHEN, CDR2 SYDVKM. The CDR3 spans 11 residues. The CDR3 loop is CAILNLGEQFF. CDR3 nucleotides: TGTGCCATCCTGAACCTGGGTGAGCAGTTCTTC.

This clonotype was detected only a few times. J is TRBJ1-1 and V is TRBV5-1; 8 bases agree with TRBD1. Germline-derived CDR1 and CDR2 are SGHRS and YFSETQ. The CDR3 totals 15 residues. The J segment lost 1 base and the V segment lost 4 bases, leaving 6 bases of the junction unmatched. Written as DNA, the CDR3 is TGCGCCAGCAGCAAACTGGGACAGGCGAACACTGAAGCTTTCTTT. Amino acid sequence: CASSKLGQANTEAFF.

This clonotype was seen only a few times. In nucleotides, the CDR3 is TGCGCCAGCAGATTTTCGACAGGGCCCACCGAGCAGTACTTC. Residues: CASRFSTGPTEQYF. The chain has TRBV5-1 and TRBJ2-7, with 7 bases aligning to TRBD1. The J segment lost 6 bases and the V segment lost 5 bases, leaving 11 bases of the junction unmatched. The length of the CDR3 is 14 residues. Looked up from germline, CDR1 is SGHRS and CDR2 is YFSETQ.

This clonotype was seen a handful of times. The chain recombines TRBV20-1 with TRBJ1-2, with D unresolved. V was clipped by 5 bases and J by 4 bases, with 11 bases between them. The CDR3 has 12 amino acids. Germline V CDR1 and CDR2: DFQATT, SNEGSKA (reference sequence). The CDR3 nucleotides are TGCAGTGCTGCTACTTCGACCTATGGCTACACCTTC. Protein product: CSAATSTYGYTF.

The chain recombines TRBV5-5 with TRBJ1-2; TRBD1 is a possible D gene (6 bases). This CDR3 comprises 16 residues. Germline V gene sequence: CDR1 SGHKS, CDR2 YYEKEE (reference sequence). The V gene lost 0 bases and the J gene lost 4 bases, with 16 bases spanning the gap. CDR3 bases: TGTGCCAGCAGCTTGGGCAGTAAGGGGGTTCTCTATGGCTACACCTTC. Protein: CASSLGSKGVLYGYTF.

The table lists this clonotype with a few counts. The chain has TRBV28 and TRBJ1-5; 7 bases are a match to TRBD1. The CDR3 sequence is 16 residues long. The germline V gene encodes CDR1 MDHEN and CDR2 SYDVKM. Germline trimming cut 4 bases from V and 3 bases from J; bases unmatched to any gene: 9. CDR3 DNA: TGTGCCAGCAGTTGGACCGAGACAGGGAACAATCAGCCCCAGCATTTT. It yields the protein CASSWTETGNNQPQHF. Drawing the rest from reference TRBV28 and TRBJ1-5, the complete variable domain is DVKVTQSSRYLVKRTGEKVFLECVQDMDHENMFWYRQDPGLGLRLIYFSYDVKMKEKGDIPEGYSVSREKKERFSLILESASTNQTSMYLCASSWTETGNNQPQHFGDGTRLSIL.

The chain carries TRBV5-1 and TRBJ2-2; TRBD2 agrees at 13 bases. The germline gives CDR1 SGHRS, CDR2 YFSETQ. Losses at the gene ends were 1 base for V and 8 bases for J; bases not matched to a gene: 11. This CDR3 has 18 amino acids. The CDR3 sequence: CASSLKTSGGHVGGELFF. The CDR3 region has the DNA TGCGCCAGCAGCTTGAAGACTAGCGGGGGGCACGTAGGAGGGGAGCTGTTTTTT.

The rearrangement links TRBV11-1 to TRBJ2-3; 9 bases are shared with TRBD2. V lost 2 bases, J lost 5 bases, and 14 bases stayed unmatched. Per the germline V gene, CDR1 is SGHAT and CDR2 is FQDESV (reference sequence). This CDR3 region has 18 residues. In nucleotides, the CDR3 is TGTGCCAGCAGCTTAATCGTCCTAGGCGGGAGGGCCCAAGATACGCAGTATTTT. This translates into CASSLIVLGGRAQDTQYF.

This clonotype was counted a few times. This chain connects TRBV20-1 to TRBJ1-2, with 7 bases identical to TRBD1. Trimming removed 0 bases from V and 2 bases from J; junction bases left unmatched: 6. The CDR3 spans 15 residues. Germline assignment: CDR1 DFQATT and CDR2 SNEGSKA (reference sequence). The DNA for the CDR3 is TGCAGTGCTAGAGAAGGGACAGCAATAAACTATGGCTACACCTTC. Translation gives CSAREGTAINYGYTF.

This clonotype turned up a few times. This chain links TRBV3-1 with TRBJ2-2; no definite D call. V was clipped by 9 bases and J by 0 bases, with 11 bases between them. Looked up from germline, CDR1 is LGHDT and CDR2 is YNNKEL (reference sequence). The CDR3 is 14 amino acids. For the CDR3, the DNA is TGTGCCAGTACAGCCCCCACGAACACCGGGGAGCTGTTTTTT. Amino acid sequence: CASTAPTNTGELFF.

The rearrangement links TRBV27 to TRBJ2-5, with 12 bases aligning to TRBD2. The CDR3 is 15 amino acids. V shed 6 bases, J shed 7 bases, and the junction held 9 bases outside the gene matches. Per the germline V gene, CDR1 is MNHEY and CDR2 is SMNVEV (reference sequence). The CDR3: CASRPLAGGPPTQYF. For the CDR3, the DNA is TGTGCCAGCAGACCCCTAGCGGGGGGGCCTCCGACCCAGTACTTC.

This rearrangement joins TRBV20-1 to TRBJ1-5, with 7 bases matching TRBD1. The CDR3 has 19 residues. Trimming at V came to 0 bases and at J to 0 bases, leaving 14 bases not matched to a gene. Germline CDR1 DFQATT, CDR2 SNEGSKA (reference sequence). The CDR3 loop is CSARDLGRGTPYSNQPQHF. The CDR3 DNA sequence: TGCAGTGCTAGAGATTTAGGCAGGGGGACCCCCTATAGCAATCAGCCCCAGCATTTT.

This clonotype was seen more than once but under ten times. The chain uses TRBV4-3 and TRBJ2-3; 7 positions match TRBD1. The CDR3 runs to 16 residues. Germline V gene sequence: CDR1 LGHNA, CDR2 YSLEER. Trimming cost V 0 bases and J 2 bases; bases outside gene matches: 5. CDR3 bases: TGCGCCAGCAGCCAAGAAAGGGACAGATACACAGATACGCAGTATTTT. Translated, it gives CASSQERDRYTDTQYF.